This is a list of T cell receptor beta chains from one sample in a study of CD8+ T cells in alopecia areata. The assay was immunoSEQ multiplex PCR, and TCRdb's table has in-frame clones only and misses some. The top ten hold roughly 3.3% of the sample, which has 110,000 or so clones, under 40% seen once. Input material: CD4+ T cells sorted from blood. Source of these receptors: a human donor with alopecia areata. Both conserved end residues are part of each CDR3. D genes are given only for firm matches. A row's size may be missing; if present it is once, few, many or a size class.

>few|TRBV19|12|TRBJ1-2|TRBD1
CASTGTVYGYTF
TGTGCCAGTACCGGGACAGTCTATGGCTACACCTTC
>.|TRBV5-1|14|TRBJ1-1|.
CASSLVAENTEAFF
TGCGCCAGCAGCTTGGTGGCCGAGAACACTGAAGCTTTCTTT
>.|TRBV7-9|14|TRBJ1-1|.
CASSLGHQNTEAFF
TGTGCCAGCAGCTTAGGCCATCAGAACACTGAAGCTTTCTTT
>few|TRBV7-2|16|TRBJ2-1|.
CASSPPGAATYNEQFF
TGTGCCAGCAGCCCACCAGGAGCGGCGACCTACAATGAGCAGTTCTTC
>few|TRBV28|16|TRBJ2-2|.
CASSSPGAPNTGELFF
TGTGCCAGCAGTTCCCCCGGGGCCCCGAACACCGGGGAGCTGTTTTTT
>.|TRBV5-1|14|TRBJ1-6|.
CASSLDRNYSPLHF
TGCGCCAGCAGCCTTGACAGGAACTATTCACCCCTCCACTTT
>.|TRBV12-5|13|TRBJ2-7|.
CASGLVGGYEQYF
TGTGCTAGTGGTTTGGTGGGGGGCTACGAGCAGTACTTC
>.|TRBV29-1|13|TRBJ1-3|.
CSVAADVGNTIYF
TGCAGCGTTGCAGCGGATGTGGGAAACACCATATATTTT
>.|TRBV27|15|TRBJ1-1|.
CASRGGAQGNTEAFF
TGTGCCAGCAGGGGGGGGGCCCAAGGGAACACTGAAGCTTTCTTT
>.|TRBV5-4|14|TRBJ2-7|.
CASSPQGGAYEQYF
TGTGCCAGCAGCCCCCAGGGGGGAGCCTACGAGCAGTACTTC
>.|TRBV19|11|TRBJ1-2|.
CASIPEYGYTF
TGTGCCAGTATCCCAGAATATGGCTACACCTTC
>.|TRBV6-5|12|TRBJ2-1|.
CASSSFYNEQFF
TGTGCCAGCAGTTCTTTCTACAATGAGCAGTTCTTC
>few|TRBV28|13|TRBJ2-1|.
CASSGTPYNEQFF
TGTGCCAGCAGTGGGACACCTTACAATGAGCAGTTCTTC
>.|TRBV29-1|19|TRBJ2-4|TRBD2
CSVVVGGYVSKMDKNIQYF
TGCAGCGTTGTGGTGGGAGGGTATGTTAGCAAGATGGACAAAAACATTCAGTACTTC
>few|TRBV14|14|TRBJ1-1|.
CASSWGGPYTEAFF
TGTGCCAGCAGCTGGGGGGGGCCGTACACTGAAGCTTTCTTT
>.|TRBV29-1|17|TRBJ2-1|.
CSVIRPGAAGITNEQFF
TGCAGCGTTATAAGGCCGGGGGCAGCGGGAATAACCAATGAGCAGTTCTTC
>.|TRBV27|14|TRBJ2-3|.
CASSNPSSTDTQYF
TGTGCCAGCAGTAACCCCAGTAGCACAGATACGCAGTATTTT
>few|TRBV29-1|13|TRBJ1-3|.
CSVEPNSGNTIYF
TGCAGCGTTGAACCTAACTCTGGAAACACCATATATTTT
>.|TRBV4-3|14|TRBJ2-2|.
CASSQDIGTGELFF
TGCGCCAGCAGCCAAGATATCGGCACCGGGGAGCTGTTTTTT
>few|TRBV29-1|10|TRBJ1-1|.
CSVDRTEAFF
TGCAGCGTTGATAGAACTGAAGCTTTCTTT
>.|TRBV5-4|13|TRBJ1-2|.
CASSTLGSYGYTF
TGTGCCAGCAGCACTTTAGGGAGCTATGGCTACACCTTC
>few|TRBV29-1|13|TRBJ2-1|TRBD2
CSVVGEGYNEQFF
TGCAGCGTTGTGGGGGAGGGATACAATGAGCAGTTCTTC
>few|TRBV7-2|15|TRBJ1-5|.
CASSPRTLINQPQHF
TGTGCCAGCAGCCCCCGGACTCTTATCAATCAGCCCCAGCATTTT
>.|TRBV29-1|13|TRBJ2-2|.
CSVTGIGTGELFF
TGCAGCGTTACCGGGATCGGCACCGGGGAGCTGTTTTTT
>.|TRBV7-9|12|TRBJ2-3|.
CASRSVVDTQYF
TGTGCCAGCAGATCGGTGGTGGATACGCAGTATTTT
>.|TRBV29-1|12|TRBJ1-5|.
CSVGGMGQPQHF
TGCAGCGTTGGGGGAATGGGTCAGCCCCAGCATTTT
>few|TRBV20-1|10|TRBJ2-5|.
CSASPETQYF
TGCAGTGCTTCCCCGGAGACCCAGTACTTC
>once|TRBV5-1|14|TRBJ2-2|TRBD1
CASSPGTGAGELFF
TGCGCCAGCAGCCCCGGGACAGGAGCCGGGGAGCTGTTTTTT
>.|TRBV13|13|TRBJ2-5|.
CASSMRQRETQYF
TGTGCCAGCAGCATGCGACAGAGAGAGACCCAGTACTTC
>.|TRBV5-1|13|TRBJ2-2|.
CASRNENTGELFF
TGCGCCAGCAGGAACGAGAACACCGGGGAGCTGTTTTTT
>.|TRBV30|15|TRBJ2-5|.
CAWIGLTGSQETQYF
TGTGCCTGGATAGGTTTGACGGGATCCCAAGAGACCCAGTACTTC
>few|TRBV7-9|12|TRBJ2-7|TRBD2
CASTREAYEQYF
TGTGCCAGCACGCGGGAGGCCTACGAGCAGTACTTC
>.|TRBV5-1|18|TRBJ2-7|TRBD2
CASSLKETLARGSFGQYF
TGCGCCAGCAGCTTAAAGGAGACACTAGCGCGAGGATCCTTTGGGCAGTACTTC
>once|TRBV25-1|16|TRBJ2-7|.
CASSPTGAGYSYEQYF
TGTGCCAGCAGTCCGACGGGCGCTGGGTACTCCTACGAGCAGTACTTC
>few|TRBV7-9|13|TRBJ2-3|.
CASLVDGTDTQYF
TGTGCCAGCCTGGTTGACGGCACAGATACGCAGTATTTT
>few|TRBV6-5|15|TRBJ2-3|.
CASSYYGEFQDTQYF
TGTGCCAGCAGTTACTATGGCGAGTTTCAGGATACGCAGTATTTT
>.|TRBV2|14|TRBJ2-7|.
CATQYVSSSYEQYF
TGTGCCACCCAGTACGTGTCGAGCTCCTACGAGCAGTACTTC
>few|TRBV29-1|12|TRBJ2-7|.
CSAAQEPYEQYF
TGCAGCGCCGCTCAGGAGCCCTACGAGCAGTACTTC
>.|TRBV30|15|TRBJ2-4|.
CAWSVLPYSKNIQYF
TGTGCCTGGAGTGTACTCCCCTATAGCAAAAACATTCAGTACTTC
>few|TRBV29-1|14|TRBJ2-5|.
CSVTRTGGMETQYF
TGCAGCGTTACCCGGACAGGAGGGATGGAGACCCAGTACTTC
>.|TRBV7-2|13|TRBJ2-3|.
CASSLVYGDTQYF
TGTGCCAGCAGCTTAGTGTACGGAGATACGCAGTATTTT
>.|TRBV6-6|13|TRBJ1-6|.
CASSYADNSPLHF
TGTGCCAGCAGTTACGCCGATAATTCACCCCTCCACTTT
>few|TRBV7-2|16|TRBJ2-6|.
CASSLGWGSGANVLTF
TGTGCCAGCAGCCTCGGCTGGGGCTCCGGGGCCAACGTCCTGACTTTC
>.|TRBV28|12|TRBJ2-1|.
CASSLSLNEQFF
TGTGCCAGCAGTTTAAGTTTGAATGAGCAGTTCTTC
>few|TRBV29-1|14|TRBJ1-1|.
CSAPRQGLDTEAFF
TGCAGCGCCCCACGTCAGGGGTTAGACACTGAAGCTTTCTTT
>many|TRBV7-2|12|TRBJ2-1|.
CASSLVPGEQFF
TGTGCCAGCAGCTTAGTCCCTGGCGAGCAGTTCTTC
>.|TRBV29-1|12|TRBJ1-1|TRBD1
CSSRTGDTEAFF
TGCAGCTCACGGACAGGGGACACTGAAGCTTTCTTT
>.|TRBV25-1|15|TRBJ2-5|TRBD1
CASSEGTGNQETQYF
TGTGCCAGCAGTGAAGGGACAGGTAACCAAGAGACCCAGTACTTC
>few|TRBV7-8|18|TRBJ2-6|.
CASSPIFSRRSGANVLTF
TGTGCCAGCAGCCCAATTTTCTCCAGGCGCTCTGGGGCCAACGTCCTGACTTTC
>.|TRBV7-2|13|TRBJ2-7|.
CASSSTRAHEQYF
TGTGCCAGCAGCTCTACTAGAGCCCACGAGCAGTACTTC
>many|TRBV7-2|13|TRBJ2-3|.
CASSLARLDTQYF
TGTGCCAGCAGCTTAGCACGGTTAGATACGCAGTATTTT
>few|TRBV18|16|TRBJ1-5|.
CASSPVGARGDQPQHF
TGTGCCAGCTCACCAGTAGGGGCCCGAGGCGATCAGCCCCAGCATTTT
>.|TRBV6-6|14|TRBJ1-3|.
CASTKGTHGNTIYF
TGTGCCAGCACCAAAGGGACTCACGGAAACACCATATATTTT